This T cell receptor (beta chain) was documented in a study of blood T cell repertoires in COVID-19. The germline V gene encodes CDR1 SGHRS and CDR2 YFSETQ. V shed 2 bases, J shed 6 bases, and the junction held 8 bases outside the gene matches. The CDR3 runs 15 residues. Libraries were prepared by immunoSEQ multiplex PCR; TCRdb keeps only in-frame clonotypes and omits some of them. The table shows roughly 200,000 clones, with about nine tenths occurring only once. The chain employs TRBV5-1 and TRBJ2-3, with TRBD2 matching 8 bases. This receptor was obtained from a man older than 75 with acute or convalescent COVID-19. Sequencing was carried out using peripheral blood. The CDR3 region is CASSFGTRGRDTQYF. For the CDR3, the DNA is TGCGCCAGCAGCTTCGGGACTAGAGGCCGCGATACGCAGTATTTT.